These 21 T cell receptor beta chains originate from one sample sequenced in a study of OX40 agonist ivuxolimab in advanced cancers. Libraries were prepared by immunoSEQ multiplex PCR; TCRdb keeps only in-frame clonotypes and omits some of them. The sample lists 55,000 to 70,000 clones; around 86% were seen once. Sequenced here: CD4+ or CD8+ T cells sorted from blood, sampled in a trial of the OX40 agonist ivuxolimab. The receptors derive from an adult with an advanced solid tumor such as melanoma, head and neck, liver or kidney cancer.

The sample holds one count of this clone. V and J are TRBV6-5 and TRBJ1-2; D perhaps matches TRBD1 (6 bases). Per the germline V gene, CDR1 is MNHEY and CDR2 is SVGAGI. There are 13 residues in the CDR3. Trimming cost V 2 bases and J 7 bases, with 11 bases left between them. CDR3 residues: CASSYRRGSGYTF. The CDR3 DNA reads TGTGCCAGCAGTTACCGCAGGGGAAGTGGCTACACCTTC.

Here the CDR3 DNA reads TGTGCCAGCAGCTTGGAGCGGGGAGGAGAGACCCAGTACTTC. Protein: CASSLERGGETQYF. The chain has TRBV5-4 and TRBJ2-5, with 7 positions matching TRBD2. Trimming took 0 bases from V and 4 from J; bases not matched to a gene: 3. The CDR3 sequence is 14 residues long. Per the germline V gene, CDR1 is SGHNT and CDR2 is YYREEE (reference sequence).

The chain couples TRBV30 to TRBJ1-2; D call uncertain. CDR1 is GTSNPN and CDR2 is SVGIG in the germline V gene (reference sequence). The CDR3 length is 11 residues. The V gene lost 0 bases and the J gene lost 2 bases, with 1 base spanning the gap. The CDR3 nucleotides are TGTGCCTGGAGTGTGAACTATGGCTACACCTTC. Encoded protein: CAWSVNYGYTF.

This clone appeared a single time. J is TRBJ1-4 and V is TRBV11-2; TRBD1 might be the D (6 bases). This CDR3 spans 14 amino acids. CDR1 SGHAT and CDR2 FQNNGV come from the germline V gene. V shed 5 bases and J shed 7 bases, with 14 bases lying between them. CDR3: CASSLGTPPEKLFF. The DNA of the CDR3 is TGTGCCAGCAGCCTCGGGACACCTCCTGAAAAACTGTTTTTT.

The rearrangement joins TRBV7-9 to TRBJ1-1; 8 bases fit TRBD1. Germline V CDR1 and CDR2: SEHNR, FQNEAQ (reference sequence). The CDR3 loop spans 15 amino acids. V dropped 2 bases and J dropped 1; count of bases not matched to a gene: 3. The chain's CDR3 is CASSLRTGTNTEAFF. The CDR3 DNA sequence: TGTGCCAGCAGCTTAAGGACAGGGACGAACACTGAAGCTTTCTTT.

This clone appeared a few times. The chain couples TRBV1 to TRBJ2-4; no check of the table's D call, TRBD1, against the DNA was made. TRBV1 is a known pseudogene. CDR3 length equals 15 residues. The CDR3 protein is CTFSPQGGAKNIQYF. CDR3 DNA: TGCACCTTCTCACCACAGGGTGGAGCCAAAAACATTCAGTACTTC.

This clone came up a few times. The gene calls are TRBV7-9 and TRBJ1-1; D might be TRBD1 (6 bases). CDR3 size: 18 residues. V was trimmed by 1 base and J by 3 bases, leaving 21 bases between them. Per germline, CDR1 SEHNR and CDR2 FQNEAQ (reference sequence). Here the CDR3 DNA reads TGTGCCAGCAGCTTAGAAGGTTTCTGGGGGCTTGGAGACACTGAAGCTTTCTTT. It is translated as CASSLEGFWGLGDTEAFF.

The chain couples TRBV19 to TRBJ2-5; a possible D gene is TRBD1 (6 bases). The V end lost 5 bases, the J end lost 4 bases, and 17 bases lay between the germline ends. This CDR3 contains 15 residues. CDR1 is LNHDA, CDR2 SQIVND, per germline (reference sequence). CDR3 sequence: CASSLGVVRGETQYF. CDR3 nucleotide sequence: TGTGCCAGTAGTTTGGGGGTCGTCAGGGGAGAGACCCAGTACTTC.

V and J are TRBV6-1 and TRBJ2-7; TRBD1 aligns across 10 bases. The CDR3 totals 14 residues. The germline V gene encodes CDR1 MNHNS and CDR2 SASEGT. V gave up 6 bases and J gave up 3 bases; unmatched junction bases: 5. The CDR3, as DNA: TGTGCCAGCAGGGACCGGGACAGGGGCTACGAGCAGTACTTC. It encodes CASRDRDRGYEQYF.

V is TRBV4-2 and J is TRBJ2-7; TRBD2 matches 11 bases. V lost 2 bases to trimming and J lost 3 bases; unmatched junction nucleotides: 15. The CDR3 runs 19 residues. The germline V gene has CDR1 LGHNA and CDR2 YNFKEQ. For the CDR3, the DNA is TGTGCCAGCAGCCAACAGGCTAGCGGGGGGTCCCTCCTACGCTACGAGCAGTACTTC. Translation gives CASSQQASGGSLLRYEQYF.

The chain carries TRBV7-3 and TRBJ1-4; D may be TRBD1 (6 bases). The germline V gene encodes CDR1 SGHTA and CDR2 FQGTGA. V lost 5 bases to trimming and J lost 7 bases, with 17 bases between them. The CDR3 has 15 residues. The CDR3 reads CASSAYRVGSEKLFF. The CDR3 DNA sequence: TGTGCCAGCAGCGCCTACAGGGTAGGGAGTGAAAAACTGTTTTTT.

The CDR3 reads CASSPTPQETQYF. The CDR3 DNA sequence: TGTGCCAGTAGCCCTACGCCACAAGAGACCCAGTACTTC. The rearrangement uses TRBV19 and TRBJ2-5; D is unclear. Looked up from germline, CDR1 is LNHDA and CDR2 is SQIVND (reference sequence). This CDR3 contains 13 residues. Trimming stripped 6 bases from V and 2 bases from J, with 10 bases between. The full variable domain, completed using reference TRBV19 and TRBJ2-5, is DGGITQSPKYLFRKEGQNVTLSCEQNLNHDAMYWYRQDPGQGLRLIYYSQIVNDFQKGDIAEGYSVSREKKESFPLTVTSAQKNPTAFYLCASSPTPQETQYFGPGTRLLVL.

This clone was found a few times. V and J are TRBV4-3 and TRBJ2-3, with D uncertain. The CDR3 consists of 16 residues. The V gene lost 1 base and the J gene lost 0 bases, with 11 bases spanning the gap. Germline V gene lookup returns CDR1 LGHNA and CDR2 YSLEER. CDR3 DNA: TGCGCCAGCAGCCAAGGAGACGGGTCTAGCACAGATACGCAGTATTTT. Protein: CASSQGDGSSTDTQYF.

The gene calls are TRBV28 and TRBJ1-1; tentatively, D is TRBD1 (5 bases). There are 14 residues in the CDR3. Germline CDR1 and CDR2: MDHEN and SYDVKM. Trimming shortened V by 3 bases and J by 4 bases, and 12 bases separated the two germline ends. For the CDR3, the DNA is TGTGCCAGCAGTTTGGGGGGGAGATTCACTGAAGCTTTCTTT. It codes for CASSLGGRFTEAFF. Full variable domain (remainder filled in from reference TRBV28 and TRBJ1-1): DVKVTQSSRYLVKRTGEKVFLECVQDMDHENMFWYRQDPGLGLRLIYFSYDVKMKEKGDIPEGYSVSREKKERFSLILESASTNQTSMYLCASSLGGRFTEAFFGQGTRLTVV.

About this clone: The identical CDR3 is also encoded by other nucleotide sequences in the sample. The chain joins TRBV6-6 to TRBJ1-2; the D gene is possibly TRBD1 (5 bases). This CDR3 spans 15 amino acids. The V end was cut by 6 bases, the J end by 8 bases, with 22 bases between. Looked up from germline, CDR1 is MNHNY and CDR2 is SVGAGI (reference sequence). The CDR3 DNA is TGTGCCAGCAGCTTAGAGGGTTCGGGGGTGGGGGGCTACACCTTC. Amino acids: CASSLEGSGVGGYTF.

The rearrangement joins TRBV10-3 to TRBJ2-5; 10 nucleotides line up with TRBD1. Germline V gives CDR1 ENHRY, CDR2 SYGVKD. The CDR3 totals 15 residues. V lost 4 bases and J lost 1; bases outside the gene matches: 3. CDR3 in amino acids: CAISARDRGQETQYF. CDR3 bases: TGTGCCATCAGTGCTAGGGACAGGGGCCAAGAGACCCAGTACTTC.

As concerns this clone: The same CDR3 is also encoded by other DNA sequences in this sample. The chain employs TRBV5-1 and TRBJ2-3; 8 bases match TRBD2. The CDR3 consists of 13 residues. Looked up from germline, CDR1 is SGHRS and CDR2 is YFSETQ. Trimming removed 6 bases from V and 3 bases from J; junction bases left unmatched: 3. The CDR3 region is CASTSGGTDTQYF. The CDR3 bases are TGCGCCAGCACAAGCGGGGGAACAGATACGCAGTATTTT.

V gene TRBV2 combines with J gene TRBJ2-5, with 10 positions matching TRBD2. The germline V gene has CDR1 SNHLY and CDR2 FYNNEI. The CDR3 spans 17 residues. Trimming took 7 bases from V and 5 from J; bases not matched to a gene: 16. CDR3 sequence reads: CASTPGGAGGVRETQYF. The CDR3 nucleotides read TGTGCCAGCACCCCCGGGGGAGCGGGGGGGGTTCGGGAGACCCAGTACTTC.

The chain uses TRBV9 and TRBJ2-2; maybe TRBD2 (7 bases). The length of the CDR3 is 16 residues. CDR1 is SGDLS, CDR2 YYNGEE, per germline. V shed 4 bases and J shed 1 base, with 14 bases lying between them. CDR3 sequence (DNA): TGTGCCAGCAGCTCCCCGGGGGGCCTGAACACCGGGGAGCTGTTTTTT. It is translated as CASSSPGGLNTGELFF.

V usage is TRBV5-1 and J usage is TRBJ2-1; 8 nucleotides match TRBD1. The trim removed 2 bases at V and 15 bases at J, leaving 7 bases unmatched. Germline loops: CDR1 SGHRS, CDR2 YFSETQ. The CDR3 runs to 12 residues. In nucleotides, the CDR3 is TGCGCCAGCAGCTTCCGGACAGGGCTGCCGTTCTTC. It encodes CASSFRTGLPFF.

This sequence joins TRBV11-2 and TRBJ2-5; no firm D call. This CDR3 has 15 amino acids. The germline V and J ends were trimmed by 1 base and 5 bases, with 14 bases remaining between them. The germline V gene encodes CDR1 SGHAT and CDR2 FQNNGV. The CDR3 nucleotides are TGTGCCAGCAGCTTAGTTGATGGCCTACTCGAGACCCAGTACTTC. Its protein is CASSLVDGLLETQYF.